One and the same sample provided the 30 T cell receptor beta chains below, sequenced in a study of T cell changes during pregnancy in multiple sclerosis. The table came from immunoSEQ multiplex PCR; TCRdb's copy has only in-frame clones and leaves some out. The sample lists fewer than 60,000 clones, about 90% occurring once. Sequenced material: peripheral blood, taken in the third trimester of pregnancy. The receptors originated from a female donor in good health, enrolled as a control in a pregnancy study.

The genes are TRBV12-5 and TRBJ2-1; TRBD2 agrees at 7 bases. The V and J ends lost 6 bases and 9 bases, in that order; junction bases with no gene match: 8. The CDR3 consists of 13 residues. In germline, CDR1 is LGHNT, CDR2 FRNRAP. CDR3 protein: CASGFGGSSEQFF. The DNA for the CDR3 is TGTGCTAGTGGGTTCGGGGGGAGTTCTGAGCAGTTCTTC.

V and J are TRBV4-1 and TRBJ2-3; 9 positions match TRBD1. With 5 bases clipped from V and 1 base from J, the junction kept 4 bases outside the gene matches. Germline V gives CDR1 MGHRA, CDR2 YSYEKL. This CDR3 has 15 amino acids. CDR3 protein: CASSFWTGGTDTQYF. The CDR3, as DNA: TGCGCCAGCAGCTTTTGGACAGGGGGCACAGATACGCAGTATTTT.

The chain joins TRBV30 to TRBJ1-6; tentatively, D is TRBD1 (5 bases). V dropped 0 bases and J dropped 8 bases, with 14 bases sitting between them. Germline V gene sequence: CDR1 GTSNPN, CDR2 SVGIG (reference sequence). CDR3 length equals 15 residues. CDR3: CAWSVRRGRDSPLHF. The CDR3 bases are TGTGCCTGGAGTGTACGAAGGGGTCGGGATTCACCCCTCCACTTT.

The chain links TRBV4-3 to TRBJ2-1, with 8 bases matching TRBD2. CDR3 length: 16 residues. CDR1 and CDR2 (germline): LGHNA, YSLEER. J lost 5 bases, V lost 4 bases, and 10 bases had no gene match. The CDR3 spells CASSLLSGGVDNEQFF. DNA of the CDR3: TGCGCCAGCAGCCTTCTTTCGGGGGGGGTAGACAATGAGCAGTTCTTC.

The CDR3 nucleotides are TGCGCCAGCAGCTTGGTTGGGACATACTACGAGCAGTACTTC. It specifies CASSLVGTYYEQYF. This chain links TRBV5-1 with TRBJ2-7; a weak D match, TRBD1 (6 bases). The CDR3 runs to 14 residues. Per germline, CDR1 SGHRS and CDR2 YFSETQ. V lost 0 bases to trimming and J lost 3 bases, with 10 bases between them.

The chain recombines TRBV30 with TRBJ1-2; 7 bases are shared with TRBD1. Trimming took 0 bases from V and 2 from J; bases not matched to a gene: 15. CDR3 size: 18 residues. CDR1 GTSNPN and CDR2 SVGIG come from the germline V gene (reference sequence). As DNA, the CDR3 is TGTGCCTGGAGTGTCCTCTTTGGGTCAGGGGGTAACAACTATGGCTACACCTTC. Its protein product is CAWSVLFGSGGNNYGYTF.

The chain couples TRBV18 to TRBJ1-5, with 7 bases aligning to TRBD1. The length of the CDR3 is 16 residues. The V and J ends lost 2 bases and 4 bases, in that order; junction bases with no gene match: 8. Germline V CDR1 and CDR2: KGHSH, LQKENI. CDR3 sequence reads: CASSPTRDRRNQPQHF. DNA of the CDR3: TGTGCCAGCTCACCAACTAGGGACAGACGTAATCAGCCCCAGCATTTT.

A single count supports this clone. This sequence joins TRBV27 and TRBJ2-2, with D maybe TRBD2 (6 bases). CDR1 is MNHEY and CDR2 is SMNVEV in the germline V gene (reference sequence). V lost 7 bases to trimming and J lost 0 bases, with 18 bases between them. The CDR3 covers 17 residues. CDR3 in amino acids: CASKTKVAVSNTGELFF. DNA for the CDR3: TGTGCCAGCAAAACGAAAGTAGCGGTTTCGAACACCGGGGAGCTGTTTTTT.

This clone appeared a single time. This CDR3 is CASSRAGQGNTEAFF. The CDR3 region has the DNA TGTGCCAGCAGCCGGGCAGGACAGGGAAACACTGAAGCTTTCTTT. The chain carries TRBV7-8 and TRBJ1-1; the match to TRBD1 covers 8 bases. V shed 5 bases, J shed 2 bases, and the junction held 7 bases outside the gene matches. Germline V gene sequence: CDR1 SGHVS, CDR2 FQNEAQ. This CDR3 contains 15 residues.

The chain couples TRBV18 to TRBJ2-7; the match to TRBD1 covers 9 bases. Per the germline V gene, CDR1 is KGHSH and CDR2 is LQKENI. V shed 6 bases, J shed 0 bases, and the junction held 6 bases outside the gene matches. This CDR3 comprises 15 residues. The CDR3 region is CASSRQGDLSYEQYF. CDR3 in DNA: TGTGCCAGCTCGCGACAGGGGGATCTCTCCTACGAGCAGTACTTC.

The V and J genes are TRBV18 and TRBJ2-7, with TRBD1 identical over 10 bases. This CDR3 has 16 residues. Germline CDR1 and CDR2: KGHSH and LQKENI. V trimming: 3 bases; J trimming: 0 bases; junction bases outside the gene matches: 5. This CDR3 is CASSPGQGRISYEQYF. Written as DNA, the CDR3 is TGTGCCAGCTCACCGGGACAGGGGAGAATCTCCTACGAGCAGTACTTC.

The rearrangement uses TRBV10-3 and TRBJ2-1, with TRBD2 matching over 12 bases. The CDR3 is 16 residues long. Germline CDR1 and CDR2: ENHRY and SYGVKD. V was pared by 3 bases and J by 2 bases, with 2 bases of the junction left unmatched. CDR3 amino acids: CAISERTSGTYNEQFF. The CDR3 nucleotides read TGTGCCATCAGTGAACGGACTAGCGGGACCTACAATGAGCAGTTCTTC.

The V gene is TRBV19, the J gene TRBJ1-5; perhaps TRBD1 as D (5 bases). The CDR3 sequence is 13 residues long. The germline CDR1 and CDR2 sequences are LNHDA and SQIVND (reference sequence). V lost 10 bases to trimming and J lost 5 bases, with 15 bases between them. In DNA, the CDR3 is TGTGCCACCAACGGGGGGGTGGATCAGCCCCAGCATTTT. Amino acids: CATNGGVDQPQHF.

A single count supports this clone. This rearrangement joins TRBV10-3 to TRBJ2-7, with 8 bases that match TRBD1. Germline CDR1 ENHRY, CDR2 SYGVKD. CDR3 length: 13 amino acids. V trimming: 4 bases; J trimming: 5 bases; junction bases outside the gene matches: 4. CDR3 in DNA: TGTGCCATCAGTGTGGACAGGGTCCACGAGCAGTACTTC. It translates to CAISVDRVHEQYF.

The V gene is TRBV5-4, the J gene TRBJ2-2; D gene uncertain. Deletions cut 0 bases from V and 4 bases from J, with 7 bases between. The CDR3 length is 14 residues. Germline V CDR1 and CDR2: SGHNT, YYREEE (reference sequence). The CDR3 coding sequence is TGTGCCAGCAGCTTGGCCTGGCCCACCGGGGAGCTGTTTTTT. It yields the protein CASSLAWPTGELFF.

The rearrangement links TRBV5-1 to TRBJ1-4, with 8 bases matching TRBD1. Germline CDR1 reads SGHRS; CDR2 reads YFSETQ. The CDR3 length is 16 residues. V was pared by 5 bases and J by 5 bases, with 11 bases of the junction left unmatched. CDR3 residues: CASRPQPGQVNEKLFF. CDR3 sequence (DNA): TGCGCCAGCAGGCCCCAACCGGGACAGGTCAATGAAAAACTGTTTTTT.

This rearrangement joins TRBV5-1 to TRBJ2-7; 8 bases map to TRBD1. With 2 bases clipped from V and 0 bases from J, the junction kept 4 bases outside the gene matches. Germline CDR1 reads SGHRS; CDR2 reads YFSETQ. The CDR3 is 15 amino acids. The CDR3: CASSFGQGRSYEQYF. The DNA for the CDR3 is TGCGCCAGCAGCTTCGGACAGGGACGCTCCTACGAGCAGTACTTC. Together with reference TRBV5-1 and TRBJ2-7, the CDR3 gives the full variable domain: KAGVTQTPRYLIKTRGQQVTLSCSPISGHRSVSWYQQTPGQGLQFLFEYFSETQRNKGNFPGRFSGRQFSNSRSEMNVSTLELGDSALYLCASSFGQGRSYEQYFGPGTRLTVT.

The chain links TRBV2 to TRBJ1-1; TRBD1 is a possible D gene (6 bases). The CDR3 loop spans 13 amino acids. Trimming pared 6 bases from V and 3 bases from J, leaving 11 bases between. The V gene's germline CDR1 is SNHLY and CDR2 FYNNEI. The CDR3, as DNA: TGTGCCAGCAGCGTACAGGGTCACACTGAAGCTTTCTTT. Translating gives CASSVQGHTEAFF.

DNA of the CDR3: TGTGCCAGCAGCTTAGACCAGGGGATGGTCGATGGCTACACCTTC. This sequence encodes CASSLDQGMVDGYTF. The V call is TRBV13, the J call TRBJ1-2; tentatively, D is TRBD1 (6 bases). CDR1 and CDR2 from the germline V gene are PRHDT and FYEKMQ (reference sequence). Deletions cut 1 base from V and 6 bases from J, with 15 bases between. This CDR3 has 15 residues. Using reference TRBV13 and TRBJ1-2 for the parts outside the CDR3, the full variable domain is AAGVIQSPRHLIKEKRETATLKCYPIPRHDTVYWYQQGPGQDPQFLISFYEKMQSDKGSIPDRFSAQQFSDYHSELNMSSLELGDSALYFCASSLDQGMVDGYTFGSGTRLTVV.

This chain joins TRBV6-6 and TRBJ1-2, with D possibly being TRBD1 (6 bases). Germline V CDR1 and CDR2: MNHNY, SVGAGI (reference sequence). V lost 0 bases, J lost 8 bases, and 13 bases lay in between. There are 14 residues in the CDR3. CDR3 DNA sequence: TGTGCCAGCAGTTACTCGGGCAGGGGAGAGGGCTACACCTTC. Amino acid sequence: CASSYSGRGEGYTF.

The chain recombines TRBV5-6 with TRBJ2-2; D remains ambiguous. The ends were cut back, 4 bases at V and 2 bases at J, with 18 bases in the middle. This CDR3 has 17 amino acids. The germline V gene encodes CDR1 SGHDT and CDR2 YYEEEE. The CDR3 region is CASSPPWARYNTGELFF. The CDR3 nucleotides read TGTGCCAGCAGCCCCCCCTGGGCTCGATATAACACCGGGGAGCTGTTTTTT.

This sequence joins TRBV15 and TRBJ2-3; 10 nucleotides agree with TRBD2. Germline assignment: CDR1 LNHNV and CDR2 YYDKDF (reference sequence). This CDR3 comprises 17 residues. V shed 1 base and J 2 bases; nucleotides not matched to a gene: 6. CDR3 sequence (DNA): TGTGCCACCAGCAGAGGTAGCGGGAGGCCTCTCACAGATACGCAGTATTTT. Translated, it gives CATSRGSGRPLTDTQYF.

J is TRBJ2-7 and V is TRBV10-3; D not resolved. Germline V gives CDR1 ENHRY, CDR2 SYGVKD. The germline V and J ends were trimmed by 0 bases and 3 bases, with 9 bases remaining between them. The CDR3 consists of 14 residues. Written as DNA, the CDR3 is TGTGCCATCAGTGAGTCGGGCGCCGGCTACGAGCAGTACTTC. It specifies CAISESGAGYEQYF.

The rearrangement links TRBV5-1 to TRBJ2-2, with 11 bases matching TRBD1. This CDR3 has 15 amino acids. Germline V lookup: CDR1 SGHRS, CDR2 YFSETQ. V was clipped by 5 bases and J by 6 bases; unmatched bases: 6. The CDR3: CASSRTGGESGELFF. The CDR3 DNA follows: TGCGCCAGCAGTCGGACAGGGGGCGAATCCGGGGAGCTGTTTTTT.

This chain's CDR3 is CASSPQGATKNIQYF. The CDR3 nucleotides read TGTGCCAGCAGCCCCCAGGGGGCAACCAAAAACATTCAGTACTTC. The chain has TRBV7-8 and TRBJ2-4; 8 bases align to TRBD1. Trimming at V came to 5 bases and at J to 2 bases, leaving 5 bases not matched to a gene. The CDR3 is made up of 15 amino acids. Germline assignment: CDR1 SGHVS and CDR2 FQNEAQ.

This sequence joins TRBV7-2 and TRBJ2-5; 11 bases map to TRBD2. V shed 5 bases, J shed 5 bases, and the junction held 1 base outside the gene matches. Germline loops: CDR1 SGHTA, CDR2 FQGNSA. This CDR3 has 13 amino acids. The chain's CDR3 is CASSRTSGETQYF. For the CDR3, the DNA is TGTGCCAGCAGCAGGACTAGCGGGGAGACCCAGTACTTC.

The CDR3 DNA sequence: TGTGCTAGTGGCGCCTGGGGGGTAGTTCGAGAGACCCAGTACTTC. Its protein product is CASGAWGVVRETQYF. J is TRBJ2-5 and V is TRBV12-5; D might be TRBD2 (6 bases). In germline, CDR1 is LGHNT, CDR2 FRNRAP. This CDR3 spans 15 amino acids. Trimming shortened V by 6 bases and J by 4 bases, and 18 bases separated the two germline ends.

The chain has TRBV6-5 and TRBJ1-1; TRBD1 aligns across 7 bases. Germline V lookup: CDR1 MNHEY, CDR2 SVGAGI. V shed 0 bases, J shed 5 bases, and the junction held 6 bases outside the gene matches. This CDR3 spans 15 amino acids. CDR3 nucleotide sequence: TGTGCCAGCAGTTACTCCGACAGGGCCGGAACTGAAGCTTTCTTT. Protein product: CASSYSDRAGTEAFF.

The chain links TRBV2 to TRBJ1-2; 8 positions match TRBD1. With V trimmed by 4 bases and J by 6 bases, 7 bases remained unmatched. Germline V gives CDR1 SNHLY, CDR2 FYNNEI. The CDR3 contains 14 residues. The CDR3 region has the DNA TGTGCCAGCAGTGGATTCCGGACAGGGAATGGCTACACCTTC. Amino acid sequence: CASSGFRTGNGYTF.

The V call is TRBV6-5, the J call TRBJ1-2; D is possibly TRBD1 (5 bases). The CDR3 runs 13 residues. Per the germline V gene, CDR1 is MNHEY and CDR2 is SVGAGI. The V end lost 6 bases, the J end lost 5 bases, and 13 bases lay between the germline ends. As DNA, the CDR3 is TGTGCCAGCAGCGACCCCGGGGGTTATGGCTACACCTTC. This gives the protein CASSDPGGYGYTF.